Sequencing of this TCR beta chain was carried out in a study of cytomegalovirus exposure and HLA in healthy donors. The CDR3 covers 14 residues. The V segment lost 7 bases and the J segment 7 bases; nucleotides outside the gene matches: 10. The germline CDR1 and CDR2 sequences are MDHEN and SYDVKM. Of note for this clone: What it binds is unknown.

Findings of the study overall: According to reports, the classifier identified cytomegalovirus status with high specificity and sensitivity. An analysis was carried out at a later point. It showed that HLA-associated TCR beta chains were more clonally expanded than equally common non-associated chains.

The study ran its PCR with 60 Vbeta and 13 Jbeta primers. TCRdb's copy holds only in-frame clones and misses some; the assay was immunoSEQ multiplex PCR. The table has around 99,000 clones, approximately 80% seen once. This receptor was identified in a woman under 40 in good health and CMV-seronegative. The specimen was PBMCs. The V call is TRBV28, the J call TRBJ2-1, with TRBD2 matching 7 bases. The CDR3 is CASKGEGKRNEQFF. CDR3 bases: TGTGCCAGCAAAGGGGAGGGGAAGAGGAATGAGCAGTTCTTC.